These T cell receptor beta chains were read from a single sample in a study of blood T cell repertoires in COVID-19. Profiled with immunoSEQ multiplex PCR; TCRdb holds only in-frame clones, not every one. There are roughly 110,000 clones in the sample; more than 80% occur only once, and approximately 4.5% lies in the top ten. Sequenced input: peripheral blood. The receptors here all came from a woman aged 50 to 60 with acute or convalescent COVID-19. Both conserved end residues are part of each CDR3. Fields, in order: V gene, D gene, J gene, clone size, CDR3 protein, CDR3 DNA. A D gene is named only where the DNA matches it firmly. Expanded clones get a size class; other rows say once, few or many, or leave the size out.

v_gene: TRBV6-1
d_gene: .
j_gene: TRBJ1-1
abundance: few
CDR3aa: CASSELAGNTEAFF
CDR3nt: TGTGCCAGCAGTGAATTAGCCGGGAACACTGAAGCTTTCTTT

v_gene: TRBV2
d_gene: .
j_gene: TRBJ1-1
abundance: .
CDR3aa: CASNTGPWNEAFF
CDR3nt: TGTGCCAGCAATACAGGGCCCTGGAATGAAGCTTTCTTT

v_gene: TRBV30
d_gene: TRBD1
j_gene: TRBJ2-7
abundance: .
CDR3aa: CAWSPGQGTNEQYF
CDR3nt: TGTGCCTGGAGTCCGGGACAGGGTACCAACGAGCAGTACTTC

v_gene: TRBV6-6
d_gene: .
j_gene: TRBJ1-6
abundance: .
CDR3aa: CASRGRSSPLHF
CDR3nt: TGTGCCAGCAGGGGGCGGAGCTCACCCCTCCACTTT

v_gene: TRBV6-5
d_gene: .
j_gene: TRBJ1-2
abundance: .
CDR3aa: CASSYPDSIGYTF
CDR3nt: TGTGCCAGCAGTTACCCTGACTCGATCGGCTACACCTTC

v_gene: TRBV29-1
d_gene: TRBD1
j_gene: TRBJ1-1
abundance: .
CDR3aa: CSVEVTGGIRTEAFF
CDR3nt: TGCAGCGTTGAAGTTACAGGGGGTATTCGCACTGAAGCTTTCTTT

v_gene: TRBV11-2
d_gene: TRBD2
j_gene: TRBJ2-3
abundance: .
CDR3aa: CASSLVWLAGGPSTDTQYF
CDR3nt: TGTGCCAGCAGCTTAGTGTGGCTAGCGGGAGGGCCTAGCACAGATACGCAGTATTTT

v_gene: TRBV6-2/TRBV6-3
d_gene: .
j_gene: TRBJ1-5
abundance: .
CDR3aa: CASSAGNQPQHF
CDR3nt: TGTGCCAGCAGCGCAGGGAATCAGCCCCAGCATTTT

v_gene: TRBV4-1
d_gene: .
j_gene: TRBJ1-1
abundance: once
CDR3aa: CASSQEGGVGNTEAFF
CDR3nt: TGCGCCAGCAGCCAAGAAGGAGGGGTCGGGAACACTGAAGCTTTCTTT

v_gene: TRBV5-1
d_gene: TRBD2
j_gene: TRBJ2-1
abundance: .
CDR3aa: CASSPSLAGSSYNEQFF
CDR3nt: TGCGCCAGCAGCCCGAGCCTAGCGGGGAGCTCCTACAATGAGCAGTTCTTC

v_gene: TRBV6-7
d_gene: .
j_gene: TRBJ2-7
abundance: few
CDR3aa: CASSPSGDEQYF
CDR3nt: TGTGCCAGCAGTCCCAGCGGCGACGAGCAGTACTTC

v_gene: TRBV15
d_gene: TRBD1
j_gene: TRBJ1-6
abundance: .
CDR3aa: CATSSLGTGAGSPLHF
CDR3nt: TGTGCCACCAGCAGCCTCGGGACAGGGGCCGGGTCACCCCTCCACTTT

v_gene: TRBV18
d_gene: .
j_gene: TRBJ2-7
abundance: .
CDR3aa: CASSPQRDWGEQYF
CDR3nt: TGTGCCAGCTCACCACAAAGGGACTGGGGTGAGCAGTACTTC

v_gene: TRBV2
d_gene: TRBD2
j_gene: TRBJ2-7
abundance: .
CDR3aa: CASRGLAGGYEQYF
CDR3nt: TGTGCCAGCAGGGGACTAGCGGGAGGTTACGAGCAGTACTTC

v_gene: TRBV28
d_gene: .
j_gene: TRBJ1-3
abundance: .
CDR3aa: CASTLLGGSGNTIYF
CDR3nt: TGTGCCAGCACCCTCTTGGGGGGGAGCGGAAACACCATATATTTT

v_gene: TRBV7-9
d_gene: .
j_gene: TRBJ2-7
abundance: .
CDR3aa: CASSLEGGSTGKSYEQYF
CDR3nt: TGTGCCAGCAGCTTAGAGGGGGGATCGACAGGGAAGTCCTACGAGCAGTACTTC

v_gene: TRBV2
d_gene: TRBD1
j_gene: TRBJ2-2
abundance: .
CDR3aa: CASSPGTGPTGELFF
CDR3nt: TGTGCCAGCAGCCCCGGGACAGGGCCAACCGGGGAGCTGTTTTTT

v_gene: TRBV6-1
d_gene: .
j_gene: TRBJ1-6
abundance: .
CDR3aa: CASSEAGNYNSPLHF
CDR3nt: TGTGCCAGCAGTGAGGCAGGGAACTATAATTCACCCCTCCACTTT

v_gene: TRBV7-8
d_gene: .
j_gene: TRBJ1-2
abundance: .
CDR3aa: CASSLNRMDYGYTF
CDR3nt: TGTGCCAGCAGCTTAAACAGGATGGACTATGGCTACACCTTC

v_gene: TRBV29-1
d_gene: TRBD2
j_gene: TRBJ2-3
abundance: .
CDR3aa: CSVGTSGFSDTQYF
CDR3nt: TGCAGCGTTGGCACTAGCGGGTTTTCAGATACGCAGTATTTT

v_gene: TRBV18
d_gene: TRBD1
j_gene: TRBJ1-1
abundance: .
CDR3aa: CASSTGQGAEAFF
CDR3nt: TGTGCCAGCTCAACCGGACAGGGGGCTGAAGCTTTCTTT

v_gene: TRBV9
d_gene: .
j_gene: TRBJ2-7
abundance: .
CDR3aa: CASSVGRGPYEQYF
CDR3nt: TGTGCCAGCAGCGTAGGCAGGGGTCCCTACGAGCAGTACTTC

v_gene: TRBV6-6
d_gene: .
j_gene: TRBJ1-4
abundance: .
CDR3aa: CASRKGQLNEKLFF
CDR3nt: TGTGCCAGCAGAAAGGGGCAGCTTAATGAAAAACTGTTTTTT

v_gene: TRBV2
d_gene: TRBD2
j_gene: TRBJ2-1
abundance: .
CDR3aa: CASRDSGGFYNEQFF
CDR3nt: TGTGCCAGCAGAGACAGCGGGGGCTTCTACAATGAGCAGTTCTTC

v_gene: TRBV7-2
d_gene: TRBD2
j_gene: TRBJ2-3
abundance: .
CDR3aa: CASNRGGSTDTQYF
CDR3nt: TGTGCCAGCAACCGCGGGGGGAGCACAGATACGCAGTATTTT

v_gene: TRBV2
d_gene: .
j_gene: TRBJ1-1
abundance: .
CDR3aa: CASSPQSGVRTEAFF
CDR3nt: TGTGCCAGCAGCCCTCAGTCCGGGGTAAGGACTGAAGCTTTCTTT

v_gene: TRBV7-9
d_gene: .
j_gene: TRBJ2-6
abundance: .
CDR3aa: CASRQGTGANVLTF
CDR3nt: TGTGCCAGCAGGCAGGGAACTGGGGCCAACGTCCTGACTTTC

v_gene: TRBV24-1
d_gene: .
j_gene: TRBJ1-2
abundance: few
CDR3aa: CATSDPGRAAGYTF
CDR3nt: TGTGCCACCAGTGATCCCGGCCGTGCGGCTGGCTACACCTTC

v_gene: TRBV10-3
d_gene: TRBD1
j_gene: TRBJ2-7
abundance: once
CDR3aa: CAISEMGQALGEQYF
CDR3nt: TGTGCCATCAGTGAGATGGGACAGGCCTTAGGGGAGCAGTACTTC

v_gene: TRBV4-1
d_gene: .
j_gene: TRBJ2-2
abundance: .
CDR3aa: CASSPTQGAGELFF
CDR3nt: TGCGCCAGCAGCCCCACACAGGGTGCCGGGGAGCTGTTTTTT

v_gene: TRBV30
d_gene: .
j_gene: TRBJ1-1
abundance: few
CDR3aa: CAWSFVTEAFF
CDR3nt: TGTGCCTGGAGCTTCGTCACTGAAGCTTTCTTT

v_gene: TRBV19
d_gene: .
j_gene: TRBJ1-1
abundance: .
CDR3aa: CASSTLALNTEAFF
CDR3nt: TGTGCCAGTAGTACCTTGGCCCTGAACACTGAAGCTTTCTTT

v_gene: TRBV18
d_gene: TRBD1
j_gene: TRBJ1-2
abundance: .
CDR3aa: CASSPGTGGDYGYTF
CDR3nt: TGTGCCAGCTCACCCGGGACAGGGGGTGACTATGGCTACACCTTC

v_gene: TRBV2
d_gene: .
j_gene: TRBJ1-5
abundance: once
CDR3aa: CASSDSRQQPQHF
CDR3nt: TGTGCCAGCAGTGACAGCAGACAGCAGCCCCAGCATTTT

v_gene: TRBV6-5
d_gene: .
j_gene: TRBJ2-5
abundance: .
CDR3aa: CASSPGSQETQYF
CDR3nt: TGTGCCAGCAGTCCCGGGTCCCAAGAGACCCAGTACTTC

v_gene: TRBV3-1/TRBV3-2
d_gene: TRBD1
j_gene: TRBJ2-3
abundance: .
CDR3aa: CASSPRQGNTQYF
CDR3nt: TGTGCCAGCAGTCCAAGACAGGGCAATACGCAGTATTTT

v_gene: TRBV5-4
d_gene: .
j_gene: TRBJ1-3
abundance: .
CDR3aa: CASSQRGGGNTIYF
CDR3nt: TGTGCCAGCAGCCAAAGGGGTGGGGGAAACACCATATATTTT

v_gene: TRBV5-4
d_gene: TRBD1
j_gene: TRBJ2-7
abundance: .
CDR3aa: CASSLGTGPDFPYEQYF
CDR3nt: TGTGCCAGCAGCTTGGGGACAGGACCGGACTTTCCCTACGAGCAGTACTTC

v_gene: TRBV30
d_gene: .
j_gene: TRBJ1-2
abundance: .
CDR3aa: CAWSVAWGVAANYGYTF
CDR3nt: TGTGCCTGGAGTGTAGCATGGGGGGTCGCCGCTAACTATGGCTACACCTTC

v_gene: TRBV18
d_gene: TRBD1
j_gene: TRBJ1-2
abundance: .
CDR3aa: CASSSGTGYSGYTF
CDR3nt: TGTGCCAGCTCATCCGGGACAGGGTACTCGGGCTACACCTTC

v_gene: TRBV27
d_gene: .
j_gene: TRBJ1-6
abundance: .
CDR3aa: CASSLGTNNSPLHF
CDR3nt: TGTGCCAGCAGTTTAGGGACAAATAATTCACCCCTCCACTTT

v_gene: TRBV19
d_gene: .
j_gene: TRBJ1-5
abundance: .
CDR3aa: CASSDAGGAQPQHF
CDR3nt: TGTGCCAGTAGTGACGCCGGGGGGGCTCAGCCCCAGCATTTT

v_gene: TRBV7-2
d_gene: TRBD1
j_gene: TRBJ1-6
abundance: .
CDR3aa: CASSLRTGGNSPLHF
CDR3nt: TGTGCCAGCAGCTTGAGGACAGGGGGGAATTCACCCCTCCACTTT

v_gene: TRBV6-5
d_gene: .
j_gene: TRBJ1-6
abundance: .
CDR3aa: CASVLEGATRSPLHF
CDR3nt: TGTGCCAGCGTGCTTGAAGGGGCAACGAGGTCACCCCTCCACTTT

v_gene: TRBV5-8
d_gene: .
j_gene: TRBJ2-3
abundance: once
CDR3aa: CASSSARTEESTDTQYF
CDR3nt: TGTGCCAGCAGCTCAGCACGGACAGAAGAGAGCACAGATACGCAGTATTTT

v_gene: TRBV23-1
d_gene: .
j_gene: TRBJ1-1
abundance: once
CDR3aa: CARRKGHPLFMNTEAFF
CDR3nt: TGCGCCAGACGAAAGGGGCATCCCCTTTTCATGAACACTGAAGCTTTCTTT

v_gene: TRBV7-2
d_gene: .
j_gene: TRBJ1-4
abundance: .
CDR3aa: CASSLLGRVGEKLFF
CDR3nt: TGTGCCAGCAGCTTACTCGGCAGGGTCGGTGAAAAACTGTTTTTT

v_gene: TRBV30
d_gene: .
j_gene: TRBJ1-6
abundance: .
CDR3aa: CALTGSPDSPLHF
CDR3nt: TGTGCCCTCACAGGATCGCCTGATTCACCCCTCCACTTT

v_gene: TRBV27
d_gene: .
j_gene: TRBJ1-4
abundance: few
CDR3aa: CASSPGSTNEKLFF
CDR3nt: TGTGCCAGCAGCCCCGGGTCAACTAATGAAAAACTGTTTTTT